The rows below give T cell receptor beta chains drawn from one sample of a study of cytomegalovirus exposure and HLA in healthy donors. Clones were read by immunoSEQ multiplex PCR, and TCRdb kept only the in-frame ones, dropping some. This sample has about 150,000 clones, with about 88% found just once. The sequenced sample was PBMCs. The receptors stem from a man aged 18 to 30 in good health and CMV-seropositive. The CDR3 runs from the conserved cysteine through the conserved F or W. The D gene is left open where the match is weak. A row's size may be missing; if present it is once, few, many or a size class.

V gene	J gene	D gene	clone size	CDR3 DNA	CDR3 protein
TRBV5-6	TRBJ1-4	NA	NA	TGTGCCAGCAGCTTGGCGGGGGTCGGGGATGAAAAACTGTTTTTT	CASSLAGVGDEKLFF
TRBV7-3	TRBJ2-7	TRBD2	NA	TGTGCCAGCAGCTTGCTCCCGGGACTAGCGGGTGTCAGGGGGGAGCAGTACTTC	CASSLLPGLAGVRGEQYF
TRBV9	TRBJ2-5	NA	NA	TGTGCCAGCAGCGTAGATACCGGGTTGGAGACCCAGTACTTC	CASSVDTGLETQYF
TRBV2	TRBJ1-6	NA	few	TGTGCCAGCAGTCCCCGCGACAGGTCTAATTCACCCCTCCACTTT	CASSPRDRSNSPLHF
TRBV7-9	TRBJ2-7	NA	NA	TGTGCCAGCAGCTTATCCGGGGGCTACGAGCAGTACTTC	CASSLSGGYEQYF
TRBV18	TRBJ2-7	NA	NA	TGTGCCAGCTCACCAGAAACAGGGGAGCAGTACTTC	CASSPETGEQYF
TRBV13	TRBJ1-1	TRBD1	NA	TGTGCCAGCAGCCCTCAGGGGGCAATGAACACTGAAGCTTTCTTT	CASSPQGAMNTEAFF
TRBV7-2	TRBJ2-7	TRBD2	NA	TGTGCCAGCAGCTTAGCGGGACTAACCTACGAGCAGTACTTC	CASSLAGLTYEQYF
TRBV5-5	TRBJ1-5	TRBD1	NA	TGTGCCAGCAGCGGGGGACAGGGGGCGGGTCAGCCCCAGCATTTT	CASSGGQGAGQPQHF
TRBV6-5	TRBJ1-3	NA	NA	TGTGCCAGCAGCCGGAGCGGCTCTGGAAACACCATATATTTT	CASSRSGSGNTIYF
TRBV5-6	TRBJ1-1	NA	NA	TGTGCCAGCAGCTTGTTAGGCGGGTACCAAGCGGCCACTGAAGCTTTCTTT	CASSLLGGYQAATEAFF
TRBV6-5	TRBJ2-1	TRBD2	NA	TGTGCCGCCTCGACTAGCGGGAGCCCCCAGGGCCAGTTCTTC	CAASTSGSPQGQFF
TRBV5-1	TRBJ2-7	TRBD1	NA	TGCGCCAGCAGTAAAGCCGGGACAGGGATCTACGAGCAGTACTTC	CASSKAGTGIYEQYF
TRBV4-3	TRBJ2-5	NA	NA	TGCGCCAGCAGCCAAACTAGTCGGAAGACCCAGTACTTC	CASSQTSRKTQYF
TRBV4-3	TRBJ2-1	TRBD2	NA	TGCGCCAGCAGCCGACTAGCGGGAGCAGCTGATGAGCAGTTCTTC	CASSRLAGAADEQFF
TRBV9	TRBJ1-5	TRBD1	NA	TGTGCCAGCAGCGTAGAGAAGGGGACAGGCTCCAGCAATCAGCCCCAGCATTTT	CASSVEKGTGSSNQPQHF
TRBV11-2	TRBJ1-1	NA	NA	TGTGCCAGCAGCTTTAGGTCCAGGGAGAACACTGAAGCTTTCTTT	CASSFRSRENTEAFF
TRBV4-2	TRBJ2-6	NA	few	TGTGCCAGCAGCCAGGGACACCACTCTGGGGCCAACGTCCTGACTTTC	CASSQGHHSGANVLTF
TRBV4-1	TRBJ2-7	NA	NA	TGCGCCAGCAGCCAAGTGGGACACTTACCCGCCTACGAGCAGTACTTC	CASSQVGHLPAYEQYF
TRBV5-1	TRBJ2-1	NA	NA	TGCGCCAGCAGCTTGACTATTACCGGGACTTTCAGTGAGCAGTTCTTC	CASSLTITGTFSEQFF
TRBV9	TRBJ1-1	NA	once	TGTGCCAGCAGCGGATTGGTGGAGACTGAAGCTTTCTTT	CASSGLVETEAFF
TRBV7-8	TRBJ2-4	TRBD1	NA	TGTGCCAGCAGCCCAGGGACAGGAGCCAAAAACATTCAGTACTTC	CASSPGTGAKNIQYF
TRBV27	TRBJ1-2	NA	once	TGTGCCAGCAGCCAGACAGGATGGGAGGGCTACACCTTC	CASSQTGWEGYTF
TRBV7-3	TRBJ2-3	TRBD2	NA	TGTGCCAGCAGCCCCCAACCTAGCGGGAGGGTAGATACGCAGTATTTT	CASSPQPSGRVDTQYF
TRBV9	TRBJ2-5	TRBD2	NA	TGTGCCAGCAGCGTAGGTCTAGCGGGGGGGAGCCAAGAGACCCAGTACTTC	CASSVGLAGGSQETQYF
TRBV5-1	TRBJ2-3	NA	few	TGCGCCAGCAGCTTGACTCTTACTTCTAGCACAGATACGCAGTATTTT	CASSLTLTSSTDTQYF
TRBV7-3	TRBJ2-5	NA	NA	TGTGCCAGCAGCTTAATCGGCAGGGTCCCCAAAGAGACCCAGTACTTC	CASSLIGRVPKETQYF
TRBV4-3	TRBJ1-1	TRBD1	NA	TGCGCCAGCAGCCAGAGGTCCGGGACAGGGGGTGAAGCTTTCTTT	CASSQRSGTGGEAFF
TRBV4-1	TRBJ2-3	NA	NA	TGCGCCAGCAGCCAAAGCGGTTTCACAGATACGCAGTATTTT	CASSQSGFTDTQYF
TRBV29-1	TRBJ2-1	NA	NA	TGCAGCACTAATGGGGGGCGGGGGACCTACAATGAGCAGTTCTTC	CSTNGGRGTYNEQFF
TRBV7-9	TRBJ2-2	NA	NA	TGTGCCAGCAGCCCAGAGCTGTTTTTT	CASSPELFF
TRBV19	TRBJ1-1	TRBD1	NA	TGTGCCAGTAGTGAAGTCCCCGACAGGGAGTCACTCGCTTTCTTT	CASSEVPDRESLAFF
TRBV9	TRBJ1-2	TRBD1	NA	TGTGCCAGCAGCGTAGCCCCGGGACAGGCTGGCTACACCTTC	CASSVAPGQAGYTF
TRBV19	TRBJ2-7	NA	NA	TGTGCCAGTAGTATCAGGACTGGCTCCTACGAGCAGTACTTC	CASSIRTGSYEQYF
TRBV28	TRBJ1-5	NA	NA	TGTGCCAGCATTCTACAGGGTAGCAATCAGCCCCAGCATTTT	CASILQGSNQPQHF
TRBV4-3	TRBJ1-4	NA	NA	TGCGCCAGCAGCCAGGGATCAGGGTCGGGTGAAAAACTGTTTTTT	CASSQGSGSGEKLFF
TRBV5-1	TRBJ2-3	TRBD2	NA	TGCGCCAGCAGCTCCGATTTGCGGGGGGACACAGATACGCAGTATTTT	CASSSDLRGDTDTQYF
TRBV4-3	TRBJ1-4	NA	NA	TGCGCCAGCAGCCAAGAGGGAGCCCGAGGGAAGGGTAGGGAAAAACTGTTTTTT	CASSQEGARGKGREKLFF
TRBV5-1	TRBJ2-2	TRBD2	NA	TGCGCCAGCAGCTTGGAGCGGGGTGTAAACACCGGGGAGCTGTTTTTT	CASSLERGVNTGELFF
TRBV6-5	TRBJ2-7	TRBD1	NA	TGTGCCAGCAGAGACAGGGGGCCCTACGAGCAGTACTTC	CASRDRGPYEQYF